One and the same sample provided the 27 T cell receptor beta chains below, sequenced in a study of cytomegalovirus exposure and HLA in healthy donors. PCR involved 60 Vbeta and 13 Jbeta primers. Profiling relied on immunoSEQ multiplex PCR, and the TCRdb table lists in-frame clones only, not all of them. The profile covers some 64,000 clones, with about 89% appearing a single time and roughly 1.6% taken by the ten largest. The specimen sequenced was PBMCs. The receptors derive from a young man in good health and CMV-seropositive.

The chain employs TRBV30 and TRBJ2-2, with a tentative D call TRBD2 (5 bases). The CDR3 sequence is 13 residues long. The ends were cut back, 7 bases at V and 5 bases at J, with 14 bases in the middle. The germline V gene encodes CDR1 GTSNPN and CDR2 SVGIG (reference sequence). CDR3 nucleotides: TGTGCCTTGCGGGCATGGACGACCGGGGAGCTGTTTTTT. Translating it yields CALRAWTTGELFF.

The chain couples TRBV19 to TRBJ1-2, with D possibly being TRBD1 (5 bases). The ends were cut back, 1 base at V and 8 bases at J, with 14 bases in the middle. CDR1 is LNHDA and CDR2 is SQIVND in the germline V gene (reference sequence). CDR3 length: 14 amino acids. CDR3 loop: CASSIGSGFVGYTF. The CDR3 DNA sequence: TGTGCCAGTAGTATAGGCTCAGGGTTTGTGGGCTACACCTTC.

The chain uses TRBV4-1 and TRBJ1-2; D may be TRBD1 (6 bases). The V gene lost 1 base and the J gene lost 6 bases, with 21 bases spanning the gap. CDR3 length: 17 residues. Germline loops: CDR1 MGHRA, CDR2 YSYEKL. Written as DNA, the CDR3 is TGCGCCAGCAGCCAAGGGGGGGGCCGGGGGCGATTGGATGGCTACACCTTC. It encodes CASSQGGGRGRLDGYTF.

The chain combines TRBV28 with TRBJ2-1; 11 bases fit TRBD2. The V and J ends lost 2 bases and 9 bases, in that order; junction bases with no gene match: 9. This CDR3 spans 16 amino acids. The germline V gene has CDR1 MDHEN and CDR2 SYDVKM. In DNA, the CDR3 is TGTGCCAGCAGTTTACCACTAGCGGGAGTCTTTAGTGAGCAGTTCTTC. It encodes CASSLPLAGVFSEQFF.

The V call is TRBV4-1, the J call TRBJ2-1; 9 bases fit TRBD2. CDR3 length: 17 amino acids. J lost 3 bases, V lost 0 bases, and 6 bases had no gene match. CDR1 and CDR2 (germline): MGHRA, YSYEKL. The CDR3: CASSQDRASGDYNEQFF. The CDR3 coding sequence is TGCGCCAGCAGCCAAGATCGAGCTAGCGGGGACTACAATGAGCAGTTCTTC.

This chain connects TRBV4-2 to TRBJ2-1; 7 bases align to TRBD2. Unmatched junction bases numbered 9, after V lost 0 bases and J lost 7 bases. This CDR3 region has 16 residues. Germline V gives CDR1 LGHNA, CDR2 YNFKEQ. CDR3: CASSQDLADQWNEQFF. In DNA, the CDR3 is TGTGCCAGCAGCCAAGATCTAGCGGACCAGTGGAATGAGCAGTTCTTC.

The chain is built from TRBV28 and TRBJ1-5, with D maybe TRBD1 (6 bases). CDR3 length: 15 residues. V was shortened by 5 bases and J by 3 bases, with 14 bases between the two germline ends. Germline CDR1 and CDR2: MDHEN and SYDVKM. The DNA of the CDR3 is TGTGCCAGCAGTCCCACAGGGCGACCCAATCAGCCCCAGCATTTT. This translates into CASSPTGRPNQPQHF.

The chain links TRBV5-4 to TRBJ2-1, with a weak D call TRBD2 (5 bases). Germline V gives CDR1 SGHNT, CDR2 YYREEE (reference sequence). The V and J ends lost 4 bases and 4 bases respectively, with 9 bases between them. This CDR3 contains 13 residues. In DNA, the CDR3 is TGTGCCAGCAGCGGCGGGCTTTACAATGAGCAGTTCTTC. Translation: CASSGGLYNEQFF.

The chain combines TRBV11-3 with TRBJ2-7; 8 bases are a match to TRBD2. Germline V gives CDR1 SGHNT, CDR2 YENEEA. V lost 5 bases and J lost 3; bases outside the gene matches: 12. The CDR3 runs 16 residues. The DNA for the CDR3 is TGTGCCAGCAGCGAAACCGGGACTAGGGAGTACTACGAGCAGTACTTC. This gives the protein CASSETGTREYYEQYF.

V is TRBV7-2 and J is TRBJ2-3; 12 bases fit TRBD2. Trimming took 0 bases from V and 5 from J; bases not matched to a gene: 3. The CDR3 sequence is 16 residues long. CDR1 and CDR2 from the germline V gene are SGHTA and FQGNSA. CDR3 bases: TGTGCCAGCAGCTTAGCTCCGACTAGCGGGAGAGATACGCAGTATTTT. Translating gives CASSLAPTSGRDTQYF.

The rearrangement joins TRBV10-3 to TRBJ2-7; the match to TRBD1 covers 9 bases. V lost 10 bases, J lost 3 bases, and 7 bases stayed unmatched. The CDR3 loop spans 13 amino acids. The germline V gene encodes CDR1 ENHRY and CDR2 SYGVKD. This chain's CDR3 is CARSRDRDYEQYF. The CDR3, as DNA: TGTGCCAGGAGCCGGGACAGGGACTACGAGCAGTACTTC.

The chain couples TRBV18 to TRBJ2-3; maybe TRBD1 (7 bases). Germline assignment: CDR1 KGHSH and CDR2 LQKENI. The CDR3 totals 18 residues. V was cut by 2 bases and J by 3 bases, with 21 bases left in between. The CDR3 loop reads CASSPSLSTAGGTDTQYF. The CDR3 DNA is TGTGCCAGCTCACCAAGTCTATCTACGGCAGGGGGGACAGATACGCAGTATTTT.

This clone occurred once. This rearrangement joins TRBV6-5 to TRBJ1-1, with TRBD1 as a possible D gene (5 bases). Germline-derived CDR1 and CDR2 are MNHEY and SVGAGI. The V and J ends lost 0 bases and 2 bases respectively, with 13 bases between them. This CDR3 spans 16 amino acids. CDR3 residues: CASSYSPGGDNTEAFF. The CDR3 coding sequence is TGTGCCAGCAGTTACTCACCTGGAGGGGACAACACTGAAGCTTTCTTT.

V and J are TRBV28 and TRBJ1-4; 8 bases fit TRBD1. Losses at the gene ends were 4 bases for V and 8 bases for J; bases not matched to a gene: 6. Germline CDR1 and CDR2: MDHEN and SYDVKM. The CDR3 totals 14 residues. CDR3 in DNA: TGTGCCAGCAGTTGGGACAGGACGAAGGAAAAACTGTTTTTT. It specifies CASSWDRTKEKLFF.

The chain carries TRBV6-6 and TRBJ1-2; D remains unclear. The CDR3 is made up of 14 amino acids. The V and J ends lost 7 bases and 5 bases respectively, with 17 bases between them. CDR1 is MNHNY and CDR2 is SVGAGI in the germline V gene (reference sequence). The CDR3 DNA reads TGTGCCAGCACCCCCGGCCTGGACTCTTATGGCTACACCTTC. Translation: CASTPGLDSYGYTF.

This clone appeared a single time. The junction and the germline gene differ at one end; a read error may be behind it. This chain uses TRBV6-4 with TRBJ2-2; the D gene is possibly TRBD2 (5 bases). The CDR3 consists of 13 residues. CDR1 MRHNA and CDR2 SNTAGT come from the germline V gene. CDR3 loop: CASSDSQHRGAVF. CDR3 nucleotides: TGTGCCAGCAGTGACTCGCAACACCGGGGAGCTGTTTTT.

The V gene is TRBV5-4, the J gene TRBJ2-3; possible D gene TRBD2, 6 bases. From germline, CDR1 is SGHNT and CDR2 YYREEE (reference sequence). Trimming took off 3 bases at V and 2 bases at J, with 13 bases between the two ends. This CDR3 has 15 residues. CDR3 coding DNA: TGTGCCAGCAGCTCCCCCGGGCGGGACACAGATACGCAGTATTTT. Translation gives CASSSPGRDTDTQYF.

The V call is TRBV12-2, the J call TRBJ2-1; whether TRBD2, the table's D call, matches the DNA was not checked. TRBV12-2 is a known pseudogene. The CDR3 contains 17 residues. The CDR3 region has the DNA TGTGCAAGTCGCTTAGAGCGATCAAAAGATACCTACAATGAGCAGTTCTTC. This encodes CASRLERSKDTYNEQFF.

This clone was detected only a few times. One base away lies a much larger clone, so this may be a sequencing read error. This chain joins TRBV4-2 and TRBJ2-2, with D hard to call. CDR1 is LGHNA and CDR2 is YNFKEQ in the germline V gene. CDR3 length: 17 amino acids. The DNA for the CDR3 is TGTGCCAGCAGCCAAGATACGGTAGCTTCGAACGCCGGGGAGCTGTTTTTT. It is translated as CASSQDTVASNAGELFF.

The count of this clone is one. The chain uses TRBV5-1 and TRBJ2-3; the D gene is possibly TRBD1 (7 bases). The CDR3 covers 16 residues. Germline values: CDR1 SGHRS, CDR2 YFSETQ. The V gene lost 0 bases and the J gene lost 6 bases, with 17 bases spanning the gap. The CDR3 DNA sequence: TGCGCCAGCAGCTTGGCCGGAGGGGGCCGCGGGGATACGCAGTATTTT. Amino acid sequence: CASSLAGGGRGDTQYF.

The rearrangement joins TRBV6-1 to TRBJ2-1; 9 positions match TRBD1. Trimming removed 2 bases from V and 9 bases from J; junction bases left unmatched: 8. This CDR3 spans 15 amino acids. Germline assignment: CDR1 MNHNS and CDR2 SASEGT. CDR3 sequence: CASSEQQGADPEQFF. CDR3 sequence (DNA): TGTGCCAGCAGTGAACAACAGGGGGCGGACCCTGAGCAGTTCTTC.

This rearrangement joins TRBV19 to TRBJ2-5; maybe TRBD2 (6 bases). Trimming took off 1 base at V and 4 bases at J, with 10 bases between the two ends. CDR3 size: 14 residues. The germline gives CDR1 LNHDA, CDR2 SQIVND (reference sequence). For the CDR3, the DNA is TGTGCCAGTAGTATAGCGCGGGGATCAGAGACCCAGTACTTC. Protein: CASSIARGSETQYF.

The gene calls are TRBV2 and TRBJ2-2, with no clear D. The V gene's germline CDR1 is SNHLY and CDR2 FYNNEI. Between the trimmed V and J ends, which lost 2 bases and 2 bases, there was a span of 9 bases. The CDR3 spans 15 residues. This CDR3 reads CASSELTVNTGELFF. CDR3 DNA: TGTGCCAGCAGTGAATTAACAGTAAACACCGGGGAGCTGTTTTTT.

The chain carries TRBV5-1 and TRBJ2-2; D is ambiguous. Germline V CDR1 and CDR2: SGHRS, YFSETQ. CDR3 length: 13 residues. Trimming left V 0 bases short and J 6 bases short, with 6 bases between. The CDR3 bases are TGCGCCAGCAGCTTGGTCCCCTCCGGGGAGCTGTTTTTT. Residues: CASSLVPSGELFF.

This chain connects TRBV11-2 to TRBJ2-2; possibly TRBD2 for D (6 bases). Germline V gene lookup returns CDR1 SGHAT and CDR2 FQNNGV. The CDR3 consists of 15 residues. The germline V and J ends were trimmed by 2 bases and 8 bases, with 15 bases remaining between them. The CDR3 loop reads CASSLWDSGGGELFF. In DNA, the CDR3 is TGTGCCAGCAGCTTATGGGACTCGGGCGGAGGGGAGCTGTTTTTT.

This sequence joins TRBV7-3 and TRBJ2-1, with a possible D match to TRBD2 (6 bases). The CDR3 sequence is 13 residues long. Trimming stripped 4 bases from V and 7 bases from J, with 11 bases between. CDR1 and CDR2 (germline): SGHTA, FQGTGA. CDR3 nucleotide sequence: TGTGCCAGCAGCTCTGGAGGGCGGAATGAGCAGTTCTTC. This sequence encodes CASSSGGRNEQFF.

Here the CDR3 DNA reads TGTGCCAGCAGCTTATGGTCTAGCGGGAGCTATGAGCAGTTCTTC. Translating gives CASSLWSSGSYEQFF. V gene TRBV11-3 combines with J gene TRBJ2-1; 10 nucleotides match TRBD2. Germline V gene sequence: CDR1 SGHNT, CDR2 YENEEA. V lost 2 bases to trimming and J lost 8 bases; unmatched junction nucleotides: 6. This CDR3 is built from 15 residues.